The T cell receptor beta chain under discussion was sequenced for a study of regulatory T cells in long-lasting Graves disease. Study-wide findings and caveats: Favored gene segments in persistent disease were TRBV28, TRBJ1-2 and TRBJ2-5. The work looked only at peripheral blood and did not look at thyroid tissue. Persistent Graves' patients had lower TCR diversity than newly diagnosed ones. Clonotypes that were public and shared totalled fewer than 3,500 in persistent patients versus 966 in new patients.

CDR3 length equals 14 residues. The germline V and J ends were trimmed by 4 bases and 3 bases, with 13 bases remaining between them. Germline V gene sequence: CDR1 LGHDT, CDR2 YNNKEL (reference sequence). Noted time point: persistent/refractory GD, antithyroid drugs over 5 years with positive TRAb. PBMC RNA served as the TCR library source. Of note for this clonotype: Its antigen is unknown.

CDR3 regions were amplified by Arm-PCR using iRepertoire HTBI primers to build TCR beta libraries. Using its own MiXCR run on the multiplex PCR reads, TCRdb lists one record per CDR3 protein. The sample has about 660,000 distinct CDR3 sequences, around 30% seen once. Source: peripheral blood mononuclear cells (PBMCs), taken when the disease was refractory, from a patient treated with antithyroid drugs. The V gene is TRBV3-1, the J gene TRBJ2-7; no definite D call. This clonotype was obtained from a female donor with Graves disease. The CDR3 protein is CASSRRPSLYEQYF. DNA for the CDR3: TGTGCCAGCAGCCGACGACCCAGCCTCTACGAGCAGTACTTC.